The T cell receptor (beta chain) described here comes from a study of blood T cell repertoires in COVID-19. Study background: Acute-phase and convalescent COVID-19 samples originated in the United States, Italy and Spain. T cells, B-cell-depleted T cells, or PBMCs supplied cDNA or gDNA.

CDR1 GTSNPN and CDR2 SVGIG come from the germline V gene (reference sequence). The CDR3 runs 13 residues. Trimming removed 5 bases from V and 0 bases from J, with 8 bases in between. Original methodology: Reference gene primer amplification gave nucleated cell count estimates. Data came from immunoSEQ multiplex PCR; TCRdb stores just in-frame clones and leaves some out. V and J calls and clone size are those listed in that table; D and trimming were worked out from the DNA. The sample records 50,000 to 55,000 clones, over 75% being singletons. Sequences were obtained from peripheral blood. The rearrangement links TRBV30 to TRBJ1-3; unclear D gene. The sequence came from a man aged 45 to 65 with active COVID-19. In nucleotides, the CDR3 is TGTGCCTGGGGATCGTTCTCTGGAAACACCATATATTTT. It specifies CAWGSFSGNTIYF.